A single sample gave rise to the 20 T cell receptor beta chains below, sequenced in a study of vaccination and CD4 T cells after COVID-19. The assay that was used to sequence DNA from cultured CD4+ T cells was the Oncomine TCR Beta short-read assay. In TCRdb, the PCR reads were re-called with MiXCR into one record per CDR3 protein. Seen here are 4,500 to 6,000 distinct CDR3 sequences, more than 75% observed once, and the top ten hold almost 50%. Specified treatment: approximately 10-day PBMC culture with coronavirus spike peptide pools or control peptides (ViraFEST assay). Their target antigens are unknown. Sequencing was performed on CD4+ T cells from blood, cultured in vitro. These TCRs come from a human donor who had recovered from COVID-19.

This clonotype occurred a few times. CDR3 in DNA: TGCAGTGCTAGAGTAGGGAGGGCATCTCAGCCCCAGCATTTT. As protein: CSARVGRASQPQHF. The rearrangement links TRBV20-1 to TRBJ1-5; no reliable D call. Trimming removed 1 base at V and 6 bases at J, with 13 bases between. The CDR3 loop spans 14 amino acids. Germline-derived CDR1 and CDR2 are DFQATT and SNEGSKA (reference sequence).

The chain recombines TRBV20-1 with TRBJ1-5; no firm D call. Deletions cut 3 bases from V and 9 bases from J, with 12 bases between. CDR1 and CDR2 (germline): DFQATT, SNEGSKA (reference sequence). This CDR3 spans 12 amino acids. The CDR3, as DNA: TGCAGTGCTAGGGGAGGGTCCCCGCCCCAGCATTTT. It specifies CSARGGSPPQHF.

The chain employs TRBV6-1 and TRBJ2-5; 9 bases are shared with TRBD1. This CDR3 has 15 amino acids. Germline values: CDR1 MNHNS, CDR2 SASEGT. Trimming at V came to 1 base and at J to 3 bases, leaving 3 bases not matched to a gene. The DNA for the CDR3 is TGTGCCAGCAGTGAAGTTTGGGACAGGGAAGAGACCCAGTACTTC. This gives the protein CASSEVWDREETQYF.

The chain carries TRBV9 and TRBJ1-1; D ambiguous. Trimming pared 0 bases from V and 5 bases from J, leaving 14 bases between. Germline V gene lookup returns CDR1 SGDLS and CDR2 YYNGEE. The CDR3 loop spans 15 amino acids. The CDR3 DNA reads as TGTGCCAGCAGCGTAGACACATCCCGGGAGACTGAAGCTTTCTTT. It yields the protein CASSVDTSRETEAFF.

J is TRBJ1-2 and V is TRBV7-2; tentative D call: TRBD1 (5 bases). Trimming stripped 3 bases from V and 5 bases from J, with 10 bases between. The germline V gene encodes CDR1 SGHTA and CDR2 FQGNSA. The CDR3 contains 13 residues. This chain's CDR3 is CASSLGRGYGYTF. CDR3 nucleotide sequence: TGTGCCAGCAGCTTGGGGAGGGGATATGGCTACACCTTC.

The V call is TRBV20-1, the J call TRBJ1-6; 7 bases are a match to TRBD1. This CDR3 has 16 amino acids. Losses at the gene ends were 0 bases for V and 2 bases for J; bases not matched to a gene: 4. The germline V gene has CDR1 DFQATT and CDR2 SNEGSKA (reference sequence). DNA for the CDR3: TGCAGTGCTAGAGATCTAAGGGGGCCCTATAATTCACCCCTCCACTTT. This sequence encodes CSARDLRGPYNSPLHF.

This chain connects TRBV4-2 to TRBJ2-3; D is unclear. This CDR3 is 17 amino acids long. Trimming removed 0 bases from V and 4 bases from J, with 17 bases in between. From germline, CDR1 is LGHNA and CDR2 YNFKEQ. The CDR3 spells CASSQEVPSRNADTQYF. In DNA form, the CDR3 reads TGTGCCAGCAGCCAAGAAGTCCCTAGTCGTAATGCAGATACGCAGTATTTT.

The rearrangement links TRBV20-1 to TRBJ2-3; possibly TRBD2 for D (7 bases). Looked up from germline, CDR1 is DFQATT and CDR2 is SNEGSKA (reference sequence). The CDR3 has 15 residues. V was shortened by 5 bases and J by 3 bases, with 18 bases between the two germline ends. CDR3 residues: CSAGSGGGGTDTQYF. DNA for the CDR3: TGCAGTGCTGGCTCAGGAGGGGGGGGTACAGATACGCAGTATTTT.

By share of the sample, this clonotype is large. The J gene is TRBJ1-1, the V gene TRBV20-1; the D gene is possibly TRBD1 (5 bases). Trimming left V 3 bases short and J 4 bases short, with 15 bases between. Looked up from germline, CDR1 is DFQATT and CDR2 is SNEGSKA (reference sequence). The CDR3 covers 14 residues. CDR3 region: CSASIPGWGTEAFF. As DNA, the CDR3 is TGCAGTGCTAGTATTCCAGGGTGGGGCACTGAAGCTTTCTTT.

The chain couples TRBV20-1 to TRBJ2-7; D possibly corresponds to TRBD2 (6 bases). The germline V gene encodes CDR1 DFQATT and CDR2 SNEGSKA (reference sequence). The CDR3 spans 12 residues. Between the trimmed V and J ends, which lost 2 bases and 6 bases, there was a span of 11 bases. The CDR3 bases are TGCAGTGCTAGACCTTACGGGGGCGAGCAGTACTTC. As protein: CSARPYGGEQYF.

The chain uses TRBV20-1 and TRBJ1-1; TRBD1 matches at 8 bases. Unmatched junction bases numbered 3, after V lost 6 bases and J lost 6 bases. The germline CDR1 and CDR2 sequences are DFQATT and SNEGSKA (reference sequence). The CDR3 runs 11 residues. CDR3 in DNA: TGCAGTGCCCAGGACAGGGCTGAAGCTTTCTTT. Protein: CSAQDRAEAFF.

This chain links TRBV7-2 with TRBJ2-7, with a tentative D call TRBD1 (5 bases). V lost 4 bases, J lost 4 bases, and 17 bases lay in between. CDR3 length equals 15 residues. Germline V gene sequence: CDR1 SGHTA, CDR2 FQGNSA. The CDR3 DNA sequence: TGTGCCAGCAGCTCGCAGGGTGGTATTGGGTACGAGCAGTACTTC. It yields the protein CASSSQGGIGYEQYF.

The chain recombines TRBV6-1 with TRBJ1-2, with 11 bases that match TRBD1. CDR1 is MNHNS and CDR2 is SASEGT in the germline V gene. V lost 6 bases, J lost 3 bases, and 3 bases stayed unmatched. This CDR3 is built from 14 residues. The CDR3 region is CASSRDRGYYGYTF. In DNA form, the CDR3 reads TGTGCCAGCAGCCGGGACAGGGGGTACTATGGCTACACCTTC.

The chain carries TRBV7-2 and TRBJ2-5; D is undetermined. CDR3 length: 16 amino acids. Per germline, CDR1 SGHTA and CDR2 FQGNSA. The V gene lost 1 base and the J gene lost 1 base, with 13 bases spanning the gap. CDR3 in amino acids: CASSLVARAAQETQYF. In DNA form, the CDR3 reads TGTGCCAGCAGCTTAGTGGCTAGGGCGGCCCAAGAGACCCAGTACTTC.

The gene calls are TRBV28 and TRBJ1-2; no definite D call. Per the germline V gene, CDR1 is MDHEN and CDR2 is SYDVKM. The CDR3 consists of 15 residues. With 6 bases removed from V and 4 bases from J, the gap between germline ends came to 18 bases. DNA for the CDR3: TGTGCCAGCAGACCTAGCGGCAGGCTGGGCTATGGCTACACCTTC. Protein product: CASRPSGRLGYGYTF.

The rearrangement uses TRBV20-1 and TRBJ1-5, with a weak D call TRBD1 (5 bases). The CDR3 loop spans 15 amino acids. Germline CDR1 reads DFQATT; CDR2 reads SNEGSKA (reference sequence). Between the trimmed V and J ends, which lost 6 bases and 5 bases, there was a span of 20 bases. The CDR3 nucleotides are TGCAGTGCGCAGAGGTTGCGGGGGTTCGATCAGCCCCAGCATTTT. Amino acid sequence: CSAQRLRGFDQPQHF.

The chain combines TRBV5-8 with TRBJ1-2; D unclear. The CDR3 runs 16 residues. With 0 bases removed from V and 5 bases from J, the gap between germline ends came to 17 bases. CDR1 is SGHTS, CDR2 YDEGEE, per germline. CDR3 DNA sequence: TGTGCCAGCAGCTTGGCGGCCCGCCGGCCCCTTTATGGCTACACCTTC. Its translation: CASSLAARRPLYGYTF.

This clonotype ranks as medium-sized. This chain connects TRBV6-1 to TRBJ2-5; tentatively, D is TRBD2 (5 bases). V lost 6 bases and J 7 bases, leaving 15 bases between the germline ends. The CDR3 loop spans 13 amino acids. Germline V gene data show CDR1 as MNHNS and CDR2 as SASEGT. The CDR3 sequence is CASSSTRAGTQYF. In DNA form, the CDR3 reads TGTGCCAGCAGCTCGACCCGTGCGGGGACCCAGTACTTC.

This clonotype was detected once. The chain uses TRBV7-8 and TRBJ1-2; no clear D gene. V dropped 1 base and J dropped 5 bases, with 8 bases sitting between them. In germline, CDR1 is SGHVS, CDR2 FQNEAQ. The CDR3 length is 13 residues. DNA of the CDR3: TGTGCCAGCAGCTTAGTGGCCCATTATGGCTACACCTTC. Translating it yields CASSLVAHYGYTF.

The chain carries TRBV6-5 and TRBJ2-5, with TRBD2 identical over 12 bases. Trimming at V came to 1 base and at J to 4 bases, leaving 4 bases not matched to a gene. The germline V gene encodes CDR1 MNHEY and CDR2 SVGAGI. The CDR3 has 16 amino acids. CDR3 DNA sequence: TGTGCCAGCAGTTACTTCCTAGCGGGAGGGGGAGAGACCCAGTACTTC. Its translation is CASSYFLAGGGETQYF.